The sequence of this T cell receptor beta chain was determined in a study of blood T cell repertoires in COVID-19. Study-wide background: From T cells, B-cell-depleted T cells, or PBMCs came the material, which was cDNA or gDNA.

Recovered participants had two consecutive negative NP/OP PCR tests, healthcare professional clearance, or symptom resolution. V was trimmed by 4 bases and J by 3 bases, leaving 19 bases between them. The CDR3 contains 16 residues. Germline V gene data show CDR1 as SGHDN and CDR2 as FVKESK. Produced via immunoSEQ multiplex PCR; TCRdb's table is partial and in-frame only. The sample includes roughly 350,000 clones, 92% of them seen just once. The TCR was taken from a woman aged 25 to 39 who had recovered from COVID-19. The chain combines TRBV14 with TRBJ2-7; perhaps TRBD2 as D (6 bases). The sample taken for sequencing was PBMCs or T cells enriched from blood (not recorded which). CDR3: CASSPGLSGIHYEQYF. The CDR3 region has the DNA TGTGCCAGCAGCCCTGGACTAAGCGGTATCCACTACGAGCAGTACTTC.